Listed below are T cell receptor beta chains from one sample, sequenced in a study of blood T cell repertoires in COVID-19. Method: immunoSEQ multiplex PCR; TCRdb's copy keeps in-frame clones and lacks some. This sample has around 210,000 clones, with 70% to 85% found just once. The sample taken for sequencing was peripheral blood. The receptors originated from an elderly woman with COVID-19, enrolled during active disease. Both conserved end residues are part of each CDR3. Each record gives: CDR3 length, D gene, J gene, V gene, clone size, CDR3 DNA, CDR3 protein. D genes are given only for firm matches. Expanded clones are given a class, and other clones once, few, many or no size at all.

11,TRBD1,TRBJ2-5,TRBV11-2,-,TGTGCCAGCAGCTACAGGGGGACCCAGTACTTC,CASSYRGTQYF
14,-,TRBJ2-2,TRBV3-1/TRBV3-2,-,TGTGCCAGCAGCCAAGTGCCGGGGACCGGGGAGCTGTTTTTT,CASSQVPGTGELFF
13,TRBD2,TRBJ2-1,TRBV6-5,-,TGTGCCAGCAGGGATGTAGCGGGAGGAGTGGGGTTCTTC,CASRDVAGGVGFF
12,-,TRBJ1-2,TRBV7-2,few,TGTGCCAGTGGCATGACTAACTATGGCTACACCTTC,CASGMTNYGYTF
16,TRBD1,TRBJ1-1,TRBV7-2,-,TGTGCCAGCAGCTTCTACTCCGGGACAGGGGGGACTGAAGCTTTCTTT,CASSFYSGTGGTEAFF
14,-,TRBJ1-6,TRBV7-8,-,TGTGCCAGCACGCGAGGACAGAATAATTCACCCCTCCACTTT,CASTRGQNNSPLHF
14,TRBD1,TRBJ1-5,TRBV3-1/TRBV3-2,-,TGTGCCAGCAGCTGGCAGGGGGTGTATCAGCCCCAGCATTTT,CASSWQGVYQPQHF
16,-,TRBJ1-4,TRBV12-2,-,TGTGCAAGTCGCCCCGGACAGGGGCTGACTAATGAAAAACTGTTTTTT,CASRPGQGLTNEKLFF
13,-,TRBJ2-7,TRBV29-1,-,TGCAGCGTAACAGGTGGGGGGTCCTACGAGCAGTACTTC,CSVTGGGSYEQYF
15,-,TRBJ2-1,TRBV9,few,TGTGCCAGCAGCGTAGGCCCCCAGGGTTTAGATGAGCAGTTCTTC,CASSVGPQGLDEQFF
16,-,TRBJ2-3,TRBV2,once,TGTGCCAGCAGTGTGCAACCGGGACTTGCGACGGATACGCAGTATTTT,CASSVQPGLATDTQYF
14,-,TRBJ1-1,TRBV6-5,once,TGTGCCAGCAGGGTGGGACTCCTGAACACTGAAGCTTTCTTT,CASRVGLLNTEAFF
14,-,TRBJ2-7,TRBV28,-,TGTGCCAGCAAGTTGGGGCAGGGGAACTACGAGCAGTACTTC,CASKLGQGNYEQYF
11,-,TRBJ1-1,TRBV6-5,few,TGTGCCAGCACTTTTAGCACTGAAGCTTTCTTT,CASTFSTEAFF
14,-,TRBJ2-2,TRBV2,-,TGTGCCAGCAGGGAGGGTAGGGGTCCCGGGGAGCTGTTTTTT,CASREGRGPGELFF
13,TRBD2,TRBJ2-5,TRBV29-1,-,TGCAGCGTAGCTCACGGACTAGGGGAGACCCAGTACTTC,CSVAHGLGETQYF
15,TRBD1,TRBJ1-4,TRBV28,-,TGTGCCAGCAGTGGACCCGGGACAGGGGAGGAAAAACTGTTTTTT,CASSGPGTGEEKLFF
14,-,TRBJ2-7,TRBV5-4,few,TGTGCCAGCAGCCACGACAACAGGGAATCCGAGCAGTACTTC,CASSHDNRESEQYF
14,TRBD2,TRBJ2-7,TRBV5-4,-,TGTGCCAGCAGCTTTGGGGCTAGCGGATACGAGCAGTACTTC,CASSFGASGYEQYF
14,-,TRBJ2-7,TRBV4-1,once,TGCGCCAGCAGCCAAGAGATCAGGCTCTACGAGCAGTACTTC,CASSQEIRLYEQYF
11,-,TRBJ1-2,TRBV29-1,-,TGCAGCGTTGAAGATTCGACAGTAGACACCTTC,CSVEDSTVDTF
15,-,TRBJ1-1,TRBV29-1,-,TGCAGCGTTGTACGTGGGGGGTTCTCGAACACTGAAGCTTTCTTT,CSVVRGGFSNTEAFF
14,TRBD1,TRBJ1-5,TRBV6-6,-,TGTGCCAGCAGCGGGACAGGGGTAAATCAGCCCCAGCATTTT,CASSGTGVNQPQHF
17,-,TRBJ1-4,TRBV14,-,TGTGCCAGCAGCCAAGGCGAAGTGGCAGGGGCTAGTGAAAAACTGTTTTTT,CASSQGEVAGASEKLFF